This T cell receptor beta chain originates from a study of blood T cells in healthy people across ages. Alongside a J-beta primer mix, a sample-barcoded 5' primer served in a second PCR lasting roughly 7 to 12 cycles. MiXCR, applied by TCRdb to the 5' RACE reads, yields one record per CDR3 protein. This sample has almost 1 million distinct CDR3 sequences, with about 53% found just once. V lost 2 bases and J lost 2; bases outside the gene matches: 8. Germline-derived CDR1 and CDR2 are DFQATT and SNEGSKA (reference sequence). The CDR3 totals 15 residues. The clonotype comes from a woman aged 55-70 years in good health. Sequenced sample: blood. J is TRBJ2-7 and V is TRBV20-1; 8 bases match TRBD1. The CDR3 loop is CSARFTDRVPYEQYF. In DNA form, the CDR3 reads TGCAGTGCTAGATTCACGGACAGGGTCCCCTACGAGCAGTACTTC.